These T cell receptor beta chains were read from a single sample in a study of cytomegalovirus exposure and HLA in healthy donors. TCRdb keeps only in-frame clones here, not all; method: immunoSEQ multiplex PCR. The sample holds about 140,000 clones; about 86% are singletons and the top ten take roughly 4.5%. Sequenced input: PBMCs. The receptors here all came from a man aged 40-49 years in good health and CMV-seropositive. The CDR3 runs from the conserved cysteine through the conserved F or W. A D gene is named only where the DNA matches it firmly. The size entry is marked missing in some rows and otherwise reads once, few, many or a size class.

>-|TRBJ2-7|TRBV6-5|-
CASSYSGTGFYEQYF
TGTGCCAGCAGTTACTCAGGGACTGGGTTCTACGAGCAGTACTTC
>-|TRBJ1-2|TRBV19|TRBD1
CASRPSRQGLNYGYTF
TGTGCCAGTAGACCTTCAAGACAGGGGCTGAACTATGGCTACACCTTC
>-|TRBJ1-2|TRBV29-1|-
CSVDKNYGYTF
TGCAGCGTCGACAAGAACTATGGCTACACCTTC
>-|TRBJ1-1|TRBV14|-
CASSQVHGDTEAFF
TGTGCCAGCAGCCAGGTACACGGGGACACTGAAGCTTTCTTT
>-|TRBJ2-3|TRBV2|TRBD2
CASSGTSGTDTQYF
TGTGCCAGCAGTGGGACTAGCGGAACAGATACGCAGTATTTT
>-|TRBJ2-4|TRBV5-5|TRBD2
CASTRGGAGKNIQYF
TGTGCCAGCACACGGGGGGGGGCCGGCAAAAACATTCAGTACTTC
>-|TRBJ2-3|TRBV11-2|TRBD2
CASSFTSREDVSDTQYF
TGTGCCAGCAGCTTCACATCGCGGGAGGACGTATCAGATACGCAGTATTTT
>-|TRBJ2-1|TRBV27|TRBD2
CASSPGLAGGQSSYNEQFF
TGTGCCAGCAGCCCCGGACTAGCGGGAGGCCAAAGCTCCTACAATGAGCAGTTCTTC
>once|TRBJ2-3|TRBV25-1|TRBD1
CASSDPGGTDTQYF
TGTGCCAGCAGTGATCCAGGGGGTACAGATACGCAGTATTTT
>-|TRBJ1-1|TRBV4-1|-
CASSQNYGQKNTEAFF
TGCGCCAGCAGCCAAAACTATGGACAGAAGAACACTGAAGCTTTCTTT
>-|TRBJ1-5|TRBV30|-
CAWSYRVFGQPQHF
TGTGCCTGGAGTTACAGGGTTTTTGGTCAGCCCCAGCATTTT
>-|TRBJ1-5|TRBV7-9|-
CASSLAGQPQHF
TGTGCCAGCAGCTTGGCAGGGCAGCCCCAGCATTTT
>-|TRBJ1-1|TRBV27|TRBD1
CASSPTRGQGSAEAFF
TGTGCCAGCAGCCCAACCCGAGGACAGGGGAGTGCTGAAGCTTTCTTT
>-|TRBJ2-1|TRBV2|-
CASNRMGQSPEEQFF
TGTGCCAGCAATCGAATGGGGCAAAGCCCTGAAGAGCAGTTCTTC
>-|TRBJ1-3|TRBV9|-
CASGASGNTIYF
TGTGCCAGCGGGGCGTCTGGAAACACCATATATTTT
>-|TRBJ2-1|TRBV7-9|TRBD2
CASSWGGTARDEQFF
TGTGCCAGCAGCTGGGGGGGGACGGCTCGGGATGAGCAGTTCTTC
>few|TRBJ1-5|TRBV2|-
CASIQGLGNQPQHF
TGTGCCAGCATCCAGGGGTTGGGCAATCAGCCCCAGCATTTT
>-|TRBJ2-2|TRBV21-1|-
CASRRLAGDTGELFF
TGTGCCAGCAGGAGACTAGCGGGGGACACCGGGGAGCTGTTTTTT
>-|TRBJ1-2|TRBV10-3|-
CAISDSGEVYGYTF
TGTGCCATCAGTGACTCGGGGGAGGTTTATGGCTACACCTTC
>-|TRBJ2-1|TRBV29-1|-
CSVVPESSYNEQFF
TGCAGCGTTGTACCGGAGAGCTCCTACAATGAGCAGTTCTTC
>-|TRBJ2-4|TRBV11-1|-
CASSGLATRAKNIQYF
TGTGCCAGCAGTGGCCTCGCAACCAGAGCCAAAAACATTCAGTACTTC
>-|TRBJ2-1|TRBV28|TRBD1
CASSSPGQATNEQFF
TGTGCCAGCAGTTCCCCGGGACAGGCAACGAATGAGCAGTTCTTC
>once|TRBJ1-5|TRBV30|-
CAWSSGTRVEPQHF
TGTGCCTGGAGCTCAGGGACAAGGGTAGAGCCCCAGCATTTT
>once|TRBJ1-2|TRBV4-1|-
CASSQDGERGIYGYTF
TGCGCCAGCAGCCAAGATGGGGAAAGGGGGATCTATGGCTACACCTTC
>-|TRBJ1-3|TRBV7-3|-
CASSFDSMDSGNTIYF
TGTGCCAGCAGCTTCGACTCTATGGACTCTGGAAACACCATATATTTT
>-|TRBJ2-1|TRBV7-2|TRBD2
CASSLGGGGLSYKGQFF
TGTGCCAGCAGCTTAGGAGGCGGGGGGCTATCGTACAAGGGGCAGTTCTTC
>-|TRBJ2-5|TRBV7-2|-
CASSLIGARAYGQYF
TGTGCCAGCAGCTTAATAGGCGCCAGGGCTTACGGGCAGTACTTC
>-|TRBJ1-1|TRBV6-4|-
CASSDFEDTEAFF
TGTGCCAGCAGTGACTTTGAGGACACTGAAGCTTTCTTT
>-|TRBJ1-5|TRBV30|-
CAWSVGGNQPQHF
TGTGCCTGGAGTGTGGGGGGTAATCAGCCCCAGCATTTT
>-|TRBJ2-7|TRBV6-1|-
CASSGGILYEQYF
TGTGCCAGCAGTGGAGGAATCCTCTACGAGCAGTACTTC
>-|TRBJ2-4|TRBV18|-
CASSPTGTAKNIQYF
TGTGCCAGCTCACCCACAGGGACAGCCAAAAACATTCAGTACTTC
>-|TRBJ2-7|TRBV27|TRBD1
CASSVRPGQIYEQYF
TGTGCCAGCAGTGTACGACCGGGACAGATCTACGAGCAGTACTTC
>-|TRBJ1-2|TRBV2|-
CASSDSAWTYGYTF
TGTGCCAGCAGTGACTCCGCATGGACATATGGCTACACCTTC
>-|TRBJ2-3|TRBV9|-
CASSVWSGTDTQYF
TGTGCCAGCAGCGTATGGTCGGGCACAGATACGCAGTATTTT
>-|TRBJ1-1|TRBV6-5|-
CASSYFQNMNTEAFF
TGTGCCAGCAGTTACTTCCAGAACATGAACACTGAAGCTTTCTTT
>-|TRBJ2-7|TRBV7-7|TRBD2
CASSPTGLAGDEQYF
TGTGCTAGCAGCCCTACGGGACTAGCGGGCGACGAGCAGTACTTC
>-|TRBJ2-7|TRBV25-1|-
CASRGTSHEQYF
TGTGCCAGCAGGGGCACCTCGCACGAGCAGTACTTC
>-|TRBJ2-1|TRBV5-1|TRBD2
CASSFKREVTEQFF
TGCGCCAGCAGCTTCAAGCGGGAGGTTACTGAGCAGTTCTTC
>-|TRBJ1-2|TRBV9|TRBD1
CASSVGLGQTYGYTF
TGTGCCAGCAGCGTAGGTTTGGGACAGACTTATGGCTACACCTTC
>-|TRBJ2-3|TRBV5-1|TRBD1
CASSPGQGATDTQYF
TGCGCCAGCAGCCCCGGACAGGGGGCAACAGATACGCAGTATTTT